This entry lists 9 T cell receptor beta chains sequenced from one sample in a study of cytomegalovirus exposure and HLA in healthy donors. A multiplex PCR was run with 60 Vbeta primers and 13 Jbeta primers. This table comes from immunoSEQ multiplex PCR, and its TCRdb copy is limited to in-frame clones, with some not included. The sample holds around 170,000 clones; 65% to 85% are singletons and the top ten take about 1.5%. Material for sequencing was PBMCs. The receptors come from a man in his fifties in good health and CMV-seropositive.

The J gene is TRBJ2-2, the V gene TRBV10-1; D unresolved. This CDR3 comprises 12 residues. V was pared by 5 bases and J by 4 bases, with 5 bases between. Germline CDR1 WNHNN, CDR2 SYGVQD (reference sequence). CDR3 region: CASSMSTGELFF. The CDR3 bases are TGCGCCAGCAGTATGAGCACCGGGGAGCTGTTTTTT.

In this sample, this clone turned up a few times. The chain uses TRBV6-1 and TRBJ2-5; D unclear. V was cut by 3 bases and J by 1 base, with 9 bases left in between. The CDR3 runs 14 residues. Germline CDR1 is MNHNS and CDR2 is SASEGT. The CDR3 DNA reads as TGTGCCAGCAGTGAGGTAGCCCGCCAAGAGACCCAGTACTTC. Its protein is CASSEVARQETQYF.

The DNA of the CDR3 is TGTGCCAGCAGTCTAGGTGGGGGAGGTGGTGGCTACACCTTC. Protein sequence: CASSLGGGGGGYTF. The rearrangement uses TRBV6-6 and TRBJ1-2, with D perhaps matching TRBD1 (5 bases). V dropped 5 bases and J dropped 7 bases, with 17 bases sitting between them. CDR1 and CDR2 (germline): MNHNY, SVGAGI (reference sequence). CDR3 size: 14 residues.

V gene TRBV11-1 combines with J gene TRBJ2-7; D perhaps matches TRBD2 (5 bases). This CDR3 has 13 amino acids. Germline assignment: CDR1 SGHAT and CDR2 FQDESV (reference sequence). Trimming stripped 6 bases from V and 3 bases from J, with 12 bases between. The CDR3 here is CASRKGRVYEQYF. CDR3 DNA sequence: TGTGCCAGCAGAAAAGGGCGGGTCTACGAGCAGTACTTC.

The chain employs TRBV7-8 and TRBJ2-5, with TRBD1 identical over 7 bases. The germline V gene has CDR1 SGHVS and CDR2 FQNEAQ. The CDR3 runs 14 residues. Trimming at V came to 6 bases and at J to 2 bases, leaving 6 bases not matched to a gene. This chain's CDR3 is CASRNNRGQETQYF. CDR3 DNA: TGTGCCAGCAGGAACAACAGGGGTCAAGAGACCCAGTACTTC.

The CDR3 loop is CASSPLTGVQWTQYF. The CDR3 DNA reads as TGTGCCAGCAGCCCCTTGACAGGGGTCCAGTGGACCCAGTACTTC. This rearrangement joins TRBV7-2 to TRBJ2-5, with TRBD1 identical over 8 bases. Trimming removed 5 bases from V and 7 bases from J; junction bases left unmatched: 12. CDR3 length: 15 residues. Germline V gives CDR1 SGHTA, CDR2 FQGNSA.

The chain employs TRBV9 and TRBJ2-3; D not resolved. The germline V gene encodes CDR1 SGDLS and CDR2 YYNGEE. The CDR3 sequence is 13 residues long. Trimming shortened V by 0 bases and J by 2 bases, and 4 bases separated the two germline ends. The CDR3 loop reads CASSVGDTDTQYF. The CDR3 nucleotides read TGTGCCAGCAGCGTAGGCGACACAGATACGCAGTATTTT.

The chain uses TRBV9 and TRBJ1-1; unclear D gene. The V and J ends lost 0 bases and 4 bases respectively, with 7 bases between them. CDR3 length: 13 residues. CDR1 is SGDLS, CDR2 YYNGEE, per germline. The CDR3 loop is CASSVGSGTEAFF. The CDR3 DNA is TGTGCCAGCAGCGTAGGATCGGGCACTGAAGCTTTCTTT.

The gene calls are TRBV7-2 and TRBJ2-7; no definite D call. The CDR3 contains 12 residues. The V and J ends lost 1 base and 4 bases respectively, with 5 bases between them. Germline CDR1 reads SGHTA; CDR2 reads FQGNSA. The CDR3 protein is CASSLVGYEQYF. DNA of the CDR3: TGTGCCAGCAGCTTAGTCGGGTACGAGCAGTACTTC.